This T cell receptor (beta chain) comes out of a study of cytomegalovirus exposure and HLA in healthy donors. Notes on this clone: Its antigen remains unknown.

Notes on the study in general: The authors confirmed in vitro that a few CMV-associated chains were specific for CMV antigens. Several of the most significant clusters appeared linked to common viral pathogens, based on a later analysis. Solely CMV serostatus was available to characterize immune exposure.

The PCR contained 60 Vbeta and 13 Jbeta primers. As originally analysed: As a later analysis found, there were around 86 million unique TCR beta chains, of which roughly 11 million were shared. The data were produced by immunoSEQ multiplex PCR, yet TCRdb's version contains in-frame clones alone and is incomplete. The DNA was the basis for D and trimming; V, J and clone size are from that table. The data contain some 160,000 clones, roughly 82% of them seen just once; the ten biggest clones take up roughly 3.4%. The receptor was derived from a male donor in good health and CMV-seronegative. The sample consisted of PBMCs.

The DNA of the CDR3 is TGTGCCAGCAGCCCGTATACGGGACTAGGGGGGTCAGATACGCAGTATTTT. Translation gives CASSPYTGLGGSDTQYF. The V gene is TRBV28, the J gene TRBJ2-3; TRBD2 matches 8 bases. The CDR3 is made up of 17 amino acids. The J segment lost 4 bases and the V segment lost 6 bases, leaving 15 bases of the junction unmatched. From germline, CDR1 is MDHEN and CDR2 SYDVKM.